This T cell receptor beta chain emerged from a study of T cells in Graves' hyperthyroidism and ophthalmopathy. Overall study findings and caveats: Most expanded thyroid clonotypes above 0.001 also appeared in blood.

Amplification yielded TCR beta CDR3 regions, with RNA transcripts as the source. The primer set for the first-round RT-PCR of the TCR CDR3 was HTBI. MiXCR, run by TCRdb on the multiplex PCR reads, gives a single entry per CDR3 protein. The sample comprises a few hundred thousand distinct CDR3 sequences, 20% of which are singletons, and about a quarter rests with the top ten. This clonotype was observed many times. Its target is unknown. Hyperthyroidism of Graves' type that showed no ophthalmopathy progression within 18 months was stable. Participants, patients aged 18 to 65, had newly diagnosed hyperthyroidism with a duration under 2 months. Patients having uncontrolled infection, another autoimmune disease, pregnancy or lactation were not included. This CDR3 contains 16 residues. Looked up from germline, CDR1 is SGHRS and CDR2 is YFSETQ. V dropped 3 bases and J dropped 0 bases, with 12 bases sitting between them.

This sequence joins TRBV5-1 and TRBJ2-2; maybe TRBD1 (5 bases). The receptor was derived from a young man with Graves' hyperthyroidism. The material sequenced was blood. This CDR3 is CASSWGGQANTGELFF. For the CDR3, the DNA is TGCGCCAGCAGCTGGGGCGGACAAGCGAACACCGGGGAGCTGTTTTTT. Full variable domain (rest looked up from reference TRBV5-1 and TRBJ2-2): KAGVTQTPRYLIKTRGQQVTLSCSPISGHRSVSWYQQTPGQGLQFLFEYFSETQRNKGNFPGRFSGRQFSNSRSEMNVSTLELGDSALYLCASSWGGQANTGELFFGEGSRLTVL.